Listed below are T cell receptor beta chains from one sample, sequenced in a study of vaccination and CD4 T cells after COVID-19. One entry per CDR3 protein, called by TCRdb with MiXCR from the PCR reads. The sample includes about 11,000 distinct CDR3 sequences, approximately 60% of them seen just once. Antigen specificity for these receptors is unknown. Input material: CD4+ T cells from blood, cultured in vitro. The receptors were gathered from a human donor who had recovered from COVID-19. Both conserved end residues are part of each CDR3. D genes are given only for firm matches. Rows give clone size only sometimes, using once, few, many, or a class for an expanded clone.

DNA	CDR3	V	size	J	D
TGCAGTGCTAGCGCCGGGACTAGCACCGCAGATACGCAGTATTTT	CSASAGTSTADTQYF	TRBV20-1	NA	TRBJ2-3	TRBD2
TGTGCCAGCAGTGAATCCGGGGATGGCTATGGCTACACCTTC	CASSESGDGYGYTF	TRBV25-1	NA	TRBJ1-2	NA
TGTGCCAGCAGCCCACAGGCTAACTATGGCTACACCTTC	CASSPQANYGYTF	TRBV7-8	NA	TRBJ1-2	NA
TGTGCCAGCAGTGGAGCAGGGCTTAGAAGCAATCAGCCCCAGCATTTT	CASSGAGLRSNQPQHF	TRBV6-2/TRBV6-3	NA	TRBJ1-5	NA
TGTGCCAGCAGGGCAGGGCTTTCAGGAACTGAAGCTTTCTTT	CASRAGLSGTEAFF	TRBV6-1	NA	TRBJ1-1	NA
TGTGCCAGCAGTACCTCATCAGGGGGCGCCTTGAACACTGAAGCTTTCTTT	CASSTSSGGALNTEAFF	TRBV6-1	few	TRBJ1-1	TRBD1
TGCAGTGCCCCGGACTTGGATGGCTACACCTTC	CSAPDLDGYTF	TRBV20-1	NA	TRBJ1-2	NA
TGTGCCAGCAGCCCGATTGGAGGGTCGGCTAATTCACCCCTCCACTTT	CASSPIGGSANSPLHF	TRBV7-3	NA	TRBJ1-6	NA
TGTGCCAGCAGCAGACAGGGGGTCTACTATGGCTACACCTTC	CASSRQGVYYGYTF	TRBV7-9	NA	TRBJ1-2	TRBD1
TGCAGTGCTAGCGGTGGATATAGCAATCAGCCCCAGCATTTT	CSASGGYSNQPQHF	TRBV20-1	few	TRBJ1-5	NA
TGTGCCAGCAGCTTGGGGCAGGGGAGGCGATCACCCCTCCACTTT	CASSLGQGRRSPLHF	TRBV5-4	NA	TRBJ1-6	NA
TGTGCCAGCAGTTTCCGGGGATACTATGGCTACACCTTC	CASSFRGYYGYTF	TRBV12-3/TRBV12-4	NA	TRBJ1-2	NA
TGTGCCAGCAGCAAAAGAATGCGGACAGGGCCCTACGAGCAGTACTTC	CASSKRMRTGPYEQYF	TRBV21-1	NA	TRBJ2-7	NA
TGTGCCAGCAGCCTGGGACGGGCTCCGGGCACAGATACGCAGTATTTT	CASSLGRAPGTDTQYF	TRBV7-3	few	TRBJ2-3	NA
TGTGCCACCAGCAGCCATGGAGGAAATGAAAAACTGTTTTTT	CATSSHGGNEKLFF	TRBV15	NA	TRBJ1-4	NA
TGTGCCTGGAGTGTACAAGGCCCGGTGGCTTTCTTT	CAWSVQGPVAFF	TRBV30	NA	TRBJ1-1	NA
TGTGCCAGCAGCTTGGGAGGGAGAGAAGAGACCCAGTACTTC	CASSLGGREETQYF	TRBV7-2	few	TRBJ2-5	TRBD2
TGCAGTGTTTTGAAAGAGGGGGCGGATGGCTACACCTTC	CSVLKEGADGYTF	TRBV20-1	few	TRBJ1-2	TRBD1
TGTGCCAGCAGCCTCAGTAGGAGTACTAACTATGGCTACACCTTC	CASSLSRSTNYGYTF	TRBV7-2	few	TRBJ1-2	NA
TGTGCCAGCTCACCAGAGTCTAGCGGCACAGATACGCAGTATTTT	CASSPESSGTDTQYF	TRBV18	NA	TRBJ2-3	NA
TGTGCTAGTGCCGAACAGGGGGCTAACACTGAAGCTTTCTTT	CASAEQGANTEAFF	TRBV12-5	few	TRBJ1-1	TRBD1
TGTGCCAGCAGCTTCTCCGCGGGGGAGTACAATGAGCAGTTCTTC	CASSFSAGEYNEQFF	TRBV7-2	NA	TRBJ2-1	TRBD2
TGTGCCAGTAGTATAGGACAGCAGAATTCACCCCTCCACTTT	CASSIGQQNSPLHF	TRBV19	NA	TRBJ1-6	NA
TGCAGTGCCCCCGACGGGGGAAAACCCTACAATGAGCAGTTCTTC	CSAPDGGKPYNEQFF	TRBV20-1	NA	TRBJ2-1	NA
TGTGCCAGCAGGGCTACAGGGGTCCGGCAGCCCCAGCATTTT	CASRATGVRQPQHF	TRBV6-2/TRBV6-3	NA	TRBJ1-5	TRBD1
TGTGCCAGCAGCTCCTGGAGCTTGAGGGGGGAAAAACTGTTTTTT	CASSSWSLRGEKLFF	TRBV7-9	NA	TRBJ1-4	NA
TGCAGTGCTAGAGCACAGGGAAGGAATCAGCCCCAGCATTTT	CSARAQGRNQPQHF	TRBV20-1	once	TRBJ1-5	NA
TGCAGTGCTAGCTGGGGAGCCTATGGCTACACCTTC	CSASWGAYGYTF	TRBV20-1	NA	TRBJ1-2	NA
TGTGCCAGAAGGAGGACAGATGATCAGCCCCAGCATTTT	CARRRTDDQPQHF	TRBV5-3	few	TRBJ1-5	NA
TGTGCCAGCTGCCAGGGGATTAACACTGAAGCTTTCTTT	CASCQGINTEAFF	TRBV6-1	NA	TRBJ1-1	NA
TGTGCCAGCAGCTTGTTGAACTATGGCTACACCTTC	CASSLLNYGYTF	TRBV5-6	NA	TRBJ1-2	NA
TGTGCCAGCAGAAGTCGGGGAACCGGGGAGCTGTTTTTT	CASRSRGTGELFF	TRBV2	NA	TRBJ2-2	NA
TGTGCCAGCAGCTTGGGACAGAGGAGCTCCTACGAGCAGTACTTC	CASSLGQRSSYEQYF	TRBV7-2	NA	TRBJ2-7	TRBD1
TGCAGTGCGTTCCGGGACAGAGAAGCTTTCTTT	CSAFRDREAFF	TRBV20-1	NA	TRBJ1-1	TRBD1
TGTGCCAGCAGCTTATCGGGGGCTTCTAACTATGGCTACACCTTC	CASSLSGASNYGYTF	TRBV7-2	once	TRBJ1-2	NA
TGCAGTGCTAGATCAGAGACTGAAGCTTTCTTT	CSARSETEAFF	TRBV20-1	NA	TRBJ1-1	NA
TGTGCCAGCAGCTTCAGGGGGGCCGGGCAAGAGACCCAGTACTTC	CASSFRGAGQETQYF	TRBV11-2	NA	TRBJ2-5	NA
TGTGCCAGCAGCTTAACACGGGACACAGATACGCAGTATTTT	CASSLTRDTDTQYF	TRBV7-3	NA	TRBJ2-3	NA
TGTGCCAGCAGTCTTCTAGCGGGCCGGGTCTCCTACGAGCAGTACTTC	CASSLLAGRVSYEQYF	TRBV7-2	few	TRBJ2-7	TRBD2
TGCGCCAGCAGCGGCGAGGATCCCGGATTATATGGCTACACCTTC	CASSGEDPGLYGYTF	TRBV5-1	NA	TRBJ1-2	NA
TGTGCCAGCAGCTCGCAGCCGGGACAGGGGATGACTGAAGCTTTCTTT	CASSSQPGQGMTEAFF	TRBV7-2	NA	TRBJ1-1	TRBD1
TGTGCCAGCAGTTACTCGGCTACAGAAAACTATGGCTACACCTTC	CASSYSATENYGYTF	TRBV6-5	NA	TRBJ1-2	NA
TGCAGTGCTAGGGGGGGACAGAACATTCAGTACTTC	CSARGGQNIQYF	TRBV20-1	NA	TRBJ2-4	NA
TGTGCCAGCAGCCGTAGCGGGGGTAACACCGGGGAGCTGTTTTTT	CASSRSGGNTGELFF	TRBV11-2	NA	TRBJ2-2	TRBD2
TGTGCCAGCAGCTCCCGGACTAGCGCTCCTTACGAGCAGTACTTC	CASSSRTSAPYEQYF	TRBV11-3	NA	TRBJ2-7	TRBD2
TGTGCCAGCAGCTTAGGAGGGGCCCCCTACGAGCAGTACTTC	CASSLGGAPYEQYF	TRBV7-6	NA	TRBJ2-7	NA
TGTGCCAGCAGTTACGAGGTAGGAGCCTACAATGAGCAGTTCTTC	CASSYEVGAYNEQFF	TRBV6-5	NA	TRBJ2-1	NA
TGTGCCAGCAGCTCCACCCCGTTGGCTGAAGCTTTCTTT	CASSSTPLAEAFF	TRBV7-3	once	TRBJ1-1	NA
TGTGCCAGCAGCCCCTTTACAGATACGCAGTATTTT	CASSPFTDTQYF	TRBV11-3	once	TRBJ2-3	NA
TGTGCGGGGCAAGGTAGGGGCAGTGATGGCTACACCTTC	CAGQGRGSDGYTF	TRBV21-1	NA	TRBJ1-2	NA
TGTGCCAGCAGCTTAGCTTCCAGCAATGAGCAGTTCTTC	CASSLASSNEQFF	TRBV7-2	once	TRBJ2-1	NA
TGTGCCAGTAGTATGACAGTTCTAGCCTACAATGAGCAGTTCTTC	CASSMTVLAYNEQFF	TRBV19	NA	TRBJ2-1	NA
TGTGCCAGCTCGCCTCTAAGTGGAGGAGGGGAGCCCCAGCATTTT	CASSPLSGGGEPQHF	TRBV18	NA	TRBJ1-5	NA
TGTGCCAGCACGAGTGGGCAGCAGCCCCAGCATTTT	CASTSGQQPQHF	TRBV28	NA	TRBJ1-5	NA
TGTGCCAGCAGCTTAAGGACTAGCGGGACCTACGAGCAGTACTTC	CASSLRTSGTYEQYF	TRBV7-2	few	TRBJ2-7	TRBD2
TGCAGCGTTCGTGCAGGGACAGAGACCCAGTACTTC	CSVRAGTETQYF	TRBV29-1	NA	TRBJ2-5	NA